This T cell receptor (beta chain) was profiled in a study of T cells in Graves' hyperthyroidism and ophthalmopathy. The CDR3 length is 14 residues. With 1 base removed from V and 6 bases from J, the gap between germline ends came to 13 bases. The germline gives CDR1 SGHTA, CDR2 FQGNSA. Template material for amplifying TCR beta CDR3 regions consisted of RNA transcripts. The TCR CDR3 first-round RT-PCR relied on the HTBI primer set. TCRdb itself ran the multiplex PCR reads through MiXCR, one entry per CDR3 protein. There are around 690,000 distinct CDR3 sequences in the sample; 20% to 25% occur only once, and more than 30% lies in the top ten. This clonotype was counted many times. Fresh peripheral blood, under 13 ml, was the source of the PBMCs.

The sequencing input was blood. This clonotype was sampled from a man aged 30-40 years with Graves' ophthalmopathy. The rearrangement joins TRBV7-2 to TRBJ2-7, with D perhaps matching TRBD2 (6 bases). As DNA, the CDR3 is TGTGCCAGCAGCTTAGACTCTAGCGTCCGCGAGCAGTACTTC. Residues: CASSLDSSVREQYF.